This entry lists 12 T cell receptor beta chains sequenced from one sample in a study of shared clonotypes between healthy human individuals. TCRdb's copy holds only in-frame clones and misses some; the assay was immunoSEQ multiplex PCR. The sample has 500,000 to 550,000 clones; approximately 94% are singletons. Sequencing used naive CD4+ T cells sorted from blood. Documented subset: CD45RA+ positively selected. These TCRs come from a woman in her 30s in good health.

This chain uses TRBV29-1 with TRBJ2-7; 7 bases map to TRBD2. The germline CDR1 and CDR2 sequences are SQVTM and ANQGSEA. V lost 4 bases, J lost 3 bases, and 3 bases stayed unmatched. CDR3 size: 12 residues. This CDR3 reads CSVGSGYYEQYF. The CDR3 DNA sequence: TGCAGCGTTGGTAGCGGGTACTACGAGCAGTACTTC.

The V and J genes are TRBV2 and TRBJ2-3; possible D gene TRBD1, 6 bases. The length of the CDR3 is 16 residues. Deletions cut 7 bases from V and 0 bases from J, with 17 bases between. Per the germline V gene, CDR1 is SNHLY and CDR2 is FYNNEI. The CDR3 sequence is CASTPRGRTSTDTQYF. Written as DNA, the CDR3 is TGTGCCAGCACCCCCAGGGGCAGGACCAGCACAGATACGCAGTATTTT. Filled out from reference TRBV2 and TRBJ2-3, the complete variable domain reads EPEVTQTPSHQVTQMGQEVILRCVPISNHLYFYWYRQILGQKVEFLVSFYNNEISEKSEIFDDQFSVERPDGSNFTLKIRSTKLEDSAMYFCASTPRGRTSTDTQYFGPGTRLTVL.

DNA of the CDR3: TGTGCCAGTAGTTTTCTACAGGGTGTCGACGGAAACACCATATATTTT. Translated: CASSFLQGVDGNTIYF. The chain links TRBV19 to TRBJ1-3, with a tentative D call TRBD1 (6 bases). V lost 5 bases to trimming and J lost 4 bases, with 18 bases between them. The CDR3 loop spans 16 amino acids. CDR1 and CDR2 (germline): LNHDA, SQIVND (reference sequence).

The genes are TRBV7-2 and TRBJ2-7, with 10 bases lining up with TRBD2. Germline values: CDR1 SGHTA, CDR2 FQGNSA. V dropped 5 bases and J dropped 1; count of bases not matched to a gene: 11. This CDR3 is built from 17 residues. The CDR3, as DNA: TGTGCCAGCAGCATTCGACTAGCGGGCCTGACTTCCTACGAGCAGTACTTC. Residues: CASSIRLAGLTSYEQYF.

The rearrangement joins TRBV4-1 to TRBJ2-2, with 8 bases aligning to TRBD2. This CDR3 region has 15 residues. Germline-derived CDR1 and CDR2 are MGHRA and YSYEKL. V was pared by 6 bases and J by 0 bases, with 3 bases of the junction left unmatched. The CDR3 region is CASRREASNTGELFF. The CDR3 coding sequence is TGCGCCAGCAGGCGGGAGGCTTCGAACACCGGGGAGCTGTTTTTT.

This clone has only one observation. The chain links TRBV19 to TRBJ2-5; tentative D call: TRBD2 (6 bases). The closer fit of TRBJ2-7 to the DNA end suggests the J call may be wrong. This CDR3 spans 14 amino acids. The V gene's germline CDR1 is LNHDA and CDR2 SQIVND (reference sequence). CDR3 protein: CASKGGTSSYEQYF. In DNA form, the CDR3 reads TGTGCCAGTAAGGGCGGGACCTCTTCCTACGAGCAGTACTTC.

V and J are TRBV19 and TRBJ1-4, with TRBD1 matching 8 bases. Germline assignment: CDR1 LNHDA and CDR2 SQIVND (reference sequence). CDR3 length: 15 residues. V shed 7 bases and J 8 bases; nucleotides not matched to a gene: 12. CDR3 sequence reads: CASTPRGQDGEKLFF. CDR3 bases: TGTGCCAGTACCCCGAGGGGACAGGATGGAGAAAAACTGTTTTTT. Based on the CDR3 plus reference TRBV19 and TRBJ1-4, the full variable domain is DGGITQSPKYLFRKEGQNVTLSCEQNLNHDAMYWYRQDPGQGLRLIYYSQIVNDFQKGDIAEGYSVSREKKESFPLTVTSAQKNPTAFYLCASTPRGQDGEKLFFGSGTQLSVL.

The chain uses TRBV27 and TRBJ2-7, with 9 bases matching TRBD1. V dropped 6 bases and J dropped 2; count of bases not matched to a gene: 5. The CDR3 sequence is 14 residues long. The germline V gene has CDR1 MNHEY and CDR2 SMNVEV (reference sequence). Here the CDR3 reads CASSQQGAAYEQYF. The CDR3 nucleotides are TGTGCCAGCAGCCAACAGGGGGCGGCCTACGAGCAGTACTTC.

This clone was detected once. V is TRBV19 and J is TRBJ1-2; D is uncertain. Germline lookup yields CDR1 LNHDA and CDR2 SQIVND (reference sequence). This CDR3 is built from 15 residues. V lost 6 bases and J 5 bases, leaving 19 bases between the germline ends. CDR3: CASSPWATQKYGYTF. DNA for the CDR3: TGTGCCAGTAGCCCTTGGGCGACCCAGAAATATGGCTACACCTTC.

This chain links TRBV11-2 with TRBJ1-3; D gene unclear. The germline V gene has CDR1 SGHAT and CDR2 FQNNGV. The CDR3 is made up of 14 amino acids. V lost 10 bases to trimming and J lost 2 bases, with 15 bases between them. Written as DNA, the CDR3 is TGTGCCACCGAGAATCAGAGAGCTGGAAACACCATATATTTT. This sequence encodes CATENQRAGNTIYF.

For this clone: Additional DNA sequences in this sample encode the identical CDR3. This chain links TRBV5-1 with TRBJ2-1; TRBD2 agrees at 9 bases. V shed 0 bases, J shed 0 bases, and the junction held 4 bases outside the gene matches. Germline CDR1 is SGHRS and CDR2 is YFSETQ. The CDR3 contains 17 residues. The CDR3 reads CASSLGLAGSSYNEQFF. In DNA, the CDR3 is TGCGCCAGCAGCTTGGGTCTAGCGGGAAGCTCCTACAATGAGCAGTTCTTC.

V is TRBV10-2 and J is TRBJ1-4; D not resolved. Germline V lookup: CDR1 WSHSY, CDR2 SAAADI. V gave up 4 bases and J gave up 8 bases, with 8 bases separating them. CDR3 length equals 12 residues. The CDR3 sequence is CASSVGSEKLFF. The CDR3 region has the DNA TGCGCCAGCAGTGTGGGTTCCGAAAAACTGTTTTTT.